A selection of T cell receptor beta chains follows, all from one sample in a study of T cells in Graves' hyperthyroidism and ophthalmopathy. TCRdb redid the calling of the multiplex PCR reads with MiXCR, one entry per CDR3 protein. Of about 360,000 distinct CDR3 sequences in the sample, about 12% were seen once. The sample was blood. These receptors were obtained from a woman under 30 with Graves' hyperthyroidism. Both conserved end residues are part of each CDR3. A D gene is named only where the DNA matches it firmly. Clone size is shown for a subset of rows, as once, few, many or a class of expanded clone.

size	V	J	D	DNA	CDR3
many	TRBV11-3	TRBJ1-1	.	TGTGCCAGCAGCTTAGTGGAAGACAGTGAAGCTTTCTTT	CASSLVEDSEAFF
many	TRBV24-1	TRBJ1-1	TRBD1	TGTGCCACCAGGGGACAGGGGGCGCGAGCTTTCTTT	CATRGQGARAFF
many	TRBV7-2	TRBJ2-3	.	TGTGCCAGCAGCGGCCCCGGGACGCAAGTCACAGATACGCAGTATTTT	CASSGPGTQVTDTQYF
many	TRBV20-1	TRBJ1-1	.	TGCAGTGCTAGAGATATTAGGACGGCGGGAAGGGGGACTGAAGCTTTCTTT	CSARDIRTAGRGTEAFF
few	TRBV19	TRBJ2-1	.	TGTGCCAGTAGCATTGGGGGAGGTGGCGACAATGAGCAGTTCTTC	CASSIGGGGDNEQFF
many	TRBV30	TRBJ2-1	TRBD2	TGTGCCCAGAGGGGAGCGGGGACCTCCTACAATGAGCAGTTCTTC	CAQRGAGTSYNEQFF
.	TRBV18	TRBJ2-1	TRBD1	TGTGCCAGCTCAACGGGATCGCTAGCCGGGACAGGGCAACTTGATGAGCAGTTCTTC	CASSTGSLAGTGQLDEQFF
many	TRBV7-3	TRBJ2-7	TRBD2	TGTGCCAGCAGCCCTACTAGCGAGCCCTCCTACGAGCAGTACTTC	CASSPTSEPSYEQYF
many	TRBV10-1	TRBJ1-2	TRBD1	TGCGCCAGCAGTGAGTTTTCAGGGGGGTTCCGTGGCTACACCTTC	CASSEFSGGFRGYTF
few	TRBV7-9	TRBJ1-2	.	TGTGCCAGCAGCTTAAGTAGAGAGGGCGCGAATGGCTACACCTTC	CASSLSREGANGYTF
many	TRBV20-1	TRBJ2-7	.	TGCAGTGCATGGCCCAGGGCGGGCGAGCAGTACTTC	CSAWPRAGEQYF
.	TRBV20-1	TRBJ1-2	.	TGCAGTGCTAGAGATTCCGGGGCCGGGGGTGGCTACACCTTC	CSARDSGAGGGYTF
many	TRBV19	TRBJ1-5	.	TGTGCCAGTAGTAATATGTATAGCAATCAGCCCCAGCATTTT	CASSNMYSNQPQHF
.	TRBV28	TRBJ1-4	.	TGTGCCAGCAGCCGCCCGGCTCTTGGGGCAGATCGTGAAAAACTGTTTTTT	CASSRPALGADREKLFF